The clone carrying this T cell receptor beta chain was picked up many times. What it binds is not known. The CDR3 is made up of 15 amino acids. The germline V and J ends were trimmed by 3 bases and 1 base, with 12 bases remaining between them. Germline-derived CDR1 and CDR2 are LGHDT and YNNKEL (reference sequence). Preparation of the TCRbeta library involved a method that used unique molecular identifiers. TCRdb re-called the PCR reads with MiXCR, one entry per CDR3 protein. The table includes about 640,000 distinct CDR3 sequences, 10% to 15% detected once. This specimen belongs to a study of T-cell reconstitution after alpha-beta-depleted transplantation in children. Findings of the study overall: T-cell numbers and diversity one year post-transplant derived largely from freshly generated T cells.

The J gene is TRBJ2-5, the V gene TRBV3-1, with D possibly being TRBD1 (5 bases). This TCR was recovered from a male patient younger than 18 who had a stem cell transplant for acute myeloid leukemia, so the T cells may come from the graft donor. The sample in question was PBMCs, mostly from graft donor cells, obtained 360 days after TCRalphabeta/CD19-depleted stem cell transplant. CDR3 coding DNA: TGTGCCAGCAGCCACCGGTGGGGCGTCCAAGAGACCCAGTACTTC. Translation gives CASSHRWGVQETQYF.